A single sample is the source of the 14 T cell receptor beta chains below, sequenced in a study of blood T cell repertoires in COVID-19. Libraries were prepared by immunoSEQ multiplex PCR; TCRdb keeps only in-frame clonotypes and omits some of them. The sample includes about 140,000 clones, roughly four fifths seen only once; the top ten take around 7.8%. Sample: peripheral blood. These receptors all stem from a human donor in a cohort sampled during active COVID-19.

This clone was seen just once. V and J are TRBV27 and TRBJ1-6; TRBD1 aligns across 7 bases. V shed 2 bases, J shed 6 bases, and the junction held 4 bases outside the gene matches. Germline CDR1 and CDR2: MNHEY and SMNVEV (reference sequence). The CDR3 totals 15 residues. CDR3 protein: CASSLGGTVNSPLHF. The CDR3 bases are TGTGCCAGCAGTTTAGGAGGGACAGTTAATTCACCCCTCCACTTT.

V and J are TRBV11-3 and TRBJ2-2, with a weak D call TRBD1 (7 bases). The V gene lost 5 bases and the J gene lost 6 bases, with 16 bases spanning the gap. CDR1 SGHNT and CDR2 YENEEA come from the germline V gene. CDR3 size: 15 residues. The CDR3: CASSPSTGRSGELFF. CDR3 nucleotides: TGTGCCAGCAGCCCCTCGACAGGGAGGTCCGGGGAGCTGTTTTTT.

This clone was seen a few times. The chain is built from TRBV6-5 and TRBJ1-1; D gene uncertain. In germline, CDR1 is MNHEY, CDR2 SVGAGI. The CDR3 covers 13 residues. V lost 0 bases and J lost 1, with 3 bases in between. CDR3 protein: CASSYSRNTEAFF. CDR3 nucleotide sequence: TGTGCCAGCAGTTACTCGAGGAACACTGAAGCTTTCTTT.

This chain links TRBV6-5 with TRBJ1-5; 8 bases agree with TRBD1. V lost 5 bases to trimming and J lost 5 bases; unmatched junction nucleotides: 8. CDR1 MNHEY and CDR2 SVGAGI come from the germline V gene. The CDR3 totals 15 residues. DNA of the CDR3: TGTGCCAGCAGTCCCTTTCACAGGGGGGATCAGCCCCAGCATTTT. It translates to CASSPFHRGDQPQHF.

This clone turned up a few times. The chain uses TRBV3-1 (or the pseudogene TRBV3-2) and TRBJ2-2; D possibly corresponds to TRBD2 (6 bases). Per the germline V gene, CDR1 is LGHDT and CDR2 is YNNKEL (reference sequence). Trimming left V 5 bases short and J 3 bases short, with 10 bases between. CDR3 length: 14 residues. In nucleotides, the CDR3 is TGTGCCAGCAGCTCCGGGAGCTACACCGGGGAGCTGTTTTTT. Its protein is CASSSGSYTGELFF.

The J gene is TRBJ1-2, the V gene TRBV2; TRBD1 might be the D (5 bases). The germline V gene encodes CDR1 SNHLY and CDR2 FYNNEI. V was clipped by 4 bases and J by 7 bases, with 16 bases between them. The CDR3 runs 14 residues. CDR3 residues: CASSGERGGAGYTF. CDR3 coding DNA: TGTGCCAGCAGTGGGGAGAGGGGAGGGGCTGGCTACACCTTC.

This chain uses TRBV5-4 with TRBJ2-1; 7 bases fit TRBD2. Trimming cost V 6 bases and J 4 bases; bases outside gene matches: 7. CDR1 and CDR2 (germline): SGHNT, YYREEE (reference sequence). The CDR3 runs 14 residues. Written as DNA, the CDR3 is TGTGCCAGCACCCAAGGCGGGGGTTACAATGAGCAGTTCTTC. Translation: CASTQGGGYNEQFF.

The rearrangement links TRBV5-4 to TRBJ2-5, with 7 bases lining up with TRBD2. The CDR3 is 16 residues long. Losses at the gene ends were 2 bases for V and 4 bases for J; bases not matched to a gene: 11. The germline V gene encodes CDR1 SGHNT and CDR2 YYREEE (reference sequence). This CDR3 is CASSFQPSGMGETQYF. Here the CDR3 DNA reads TGTGCCAGCAGCTTTCAGCCAAGCGGGATGGGAGAGACCCAGTACTTC.

V usage is TRBV5-1 and J usage is TRBJ1-1, with a tentative D call TRBD1 (5 bases). The V and J ends lost 5 bases and 0 bases respectively, with 11 bases between them. This CDR3 is built from 14 residues. Germline CDR1 is SGHRS and CDR2 is YFSETQ. In DNA form, the CDR3 reads TGCGCCAGCAGACAGCAGGGCATGAACACTGAAGCTTTCTTT. It specifies CASRQQGMNTEAFF. The full variable domain, its missing parts supplied by reference TRBV5-1 and TRBJ1-1, is KAGVTQTPRYLIKTRGQQVTLSCSPISGHRSVSWYQQTPGQGLQFLFEYFSETQRNKGNFPGRFSGRQFSNSRSEMNVSTLELGDSALYLCASRQQGMNTEAFFGQGTRLTVV.

CDR3 bases: TGCGCCAGCAGCATCCGGACAGGGGGGATGAACACTGAAGCTTTCTTT. As protein: CASSIRTGGMNTEAFF. This rearrangement joins TRBV5-1 to TRBJ1-1, with 10 bases that match TRBD1. The CDR3 is made up of 16 amino acids. J lost 0 bases, V lost 4 bases, and 6 bases had no gene match. Germline CDR1 SGHRS, CDR2 YFSETQ.

This chain joins TRBV3-1 (or the pseudogene TRBV3-2) and TRBJ2-7; a possible D gene is TRBD1 (6 bases). Per the germline V gene, CDR1 is LGHDT and CDR2 is YNNKEL (reference sequence). CDR3 size: 16 residues. With 0 bases removed from V and 1 base from J, the gap between germline ends came to 13 bases. In DNA, the CDR3 is TGTGCCAGCAGCCAAGACACCGGGACAAGGTCCTACGAGCAGTACTTC. It specifies CASSQDTGTRSYEQYF.

The sample holds a few counts of this clone. The V and J genes are TRBV19 and TRBJ1-3, with 10 bases identical to TRBD1. Trimming cost V 5 bases and J 7 bases; bases outside gene matches: 8. The germline V gene has CDR1 LNHDA and CDR2 SQIVND (reference sequence). There are 15 residues in the CDR3. The CDR3 bases are TGTGCCAGTAGTGCCCGGGACAGGGGAGGTAACACCATATATTTT. Translating gives CASSARDRGGNTIYF.

This clone is judged medium-sized. The chain recombines TRBV13 with TRBJ2-7; the D gene is possibly TRBD1 (5 bases). The germline V gene has CDR1 PRHDT and CDR2 FYEKMQ (reference sequence). Trimming stripped 5 bases from V and 5 bases from J, with 16 bases between. This CDR3 is built from 14 residues. Here the CDR3 reads CASSPSTEIHEQYF. The CDR3, as DNA: TGTGCCAGCAGCCCTTCGACAGAGATCCACGAGCAGTACTTC.

The rearrangement joins TRBV7-6 to TRBJ2-7; weak D call: TRBD1 (6 bases). With 3 bases removed from V and 5 bases from J, the gap between germline ends came to 14 bases. Germline assignment: CDR1 SGHVS and CDR2 FNYEAQ. The CDR3 has 14 amino acids. CDR3 nucleotides: TGTGCCAGCAGCTTGTCAGGGGCGACTCACGAGCAGTACTTC. Encoded protein: CASSLSGATHEQYF.